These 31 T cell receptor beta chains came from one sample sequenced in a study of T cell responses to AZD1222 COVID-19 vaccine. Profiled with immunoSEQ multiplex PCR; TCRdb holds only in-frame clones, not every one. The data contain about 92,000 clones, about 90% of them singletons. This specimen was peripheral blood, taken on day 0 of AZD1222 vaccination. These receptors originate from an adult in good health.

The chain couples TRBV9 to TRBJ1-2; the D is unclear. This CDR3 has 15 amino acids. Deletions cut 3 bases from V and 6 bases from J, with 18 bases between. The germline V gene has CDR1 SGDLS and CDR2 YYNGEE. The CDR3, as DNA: TGTGCCAGCAGCGCACTCAGCGGGGTAGGACATGGCTACACCTTC. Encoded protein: CASSALSGVGHGYTF.

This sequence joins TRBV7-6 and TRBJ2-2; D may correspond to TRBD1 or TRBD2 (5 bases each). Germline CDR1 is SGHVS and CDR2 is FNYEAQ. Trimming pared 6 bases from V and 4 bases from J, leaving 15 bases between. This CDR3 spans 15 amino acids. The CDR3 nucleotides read TGTGCCAGCAGTGGCGTTATGAGGGGCACCGGGGAGCTGTTTTTT. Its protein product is CASSGVMRGTGELFF.

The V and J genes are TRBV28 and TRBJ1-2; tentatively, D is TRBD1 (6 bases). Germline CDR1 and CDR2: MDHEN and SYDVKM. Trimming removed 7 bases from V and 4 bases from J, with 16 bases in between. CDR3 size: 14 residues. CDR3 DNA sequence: TGTGCCAGCACGTCTCACGGGACACGCTATGGCTACACCTTC. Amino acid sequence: CASTSHGTRYGYTF.

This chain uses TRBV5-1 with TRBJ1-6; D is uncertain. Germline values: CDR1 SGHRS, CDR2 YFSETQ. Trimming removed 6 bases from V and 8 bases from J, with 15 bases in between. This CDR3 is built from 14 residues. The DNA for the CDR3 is TGCGCCAGCACTTCTCGGGGAGAGGATTCACCCCTCCACTTT. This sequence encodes CASTSRGEDSPLHF.

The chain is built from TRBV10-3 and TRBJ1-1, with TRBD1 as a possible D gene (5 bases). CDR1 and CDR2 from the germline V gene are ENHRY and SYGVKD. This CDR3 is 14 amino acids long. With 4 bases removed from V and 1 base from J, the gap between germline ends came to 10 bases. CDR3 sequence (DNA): TGTGCCATCAGTGGCCACCAGGGGAACACTGAAGCTTTCTTT. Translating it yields CAISGHQGNTEAFF.

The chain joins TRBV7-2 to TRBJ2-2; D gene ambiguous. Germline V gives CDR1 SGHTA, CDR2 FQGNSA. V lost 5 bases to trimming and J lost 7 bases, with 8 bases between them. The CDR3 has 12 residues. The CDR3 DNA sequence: TGTGCCAGCAGCCCACCGTACGGGGAGCTGTTTTTT. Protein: CASSPPYGELFF.

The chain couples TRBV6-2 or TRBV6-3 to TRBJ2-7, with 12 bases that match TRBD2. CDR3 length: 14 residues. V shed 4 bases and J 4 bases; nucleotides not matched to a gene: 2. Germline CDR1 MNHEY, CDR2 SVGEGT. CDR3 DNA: TGTGCCAGCAGTTCTAGCGGGAGGGCTTACGAGCAGTACTTC. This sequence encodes CASSSSGRAYEQYF.

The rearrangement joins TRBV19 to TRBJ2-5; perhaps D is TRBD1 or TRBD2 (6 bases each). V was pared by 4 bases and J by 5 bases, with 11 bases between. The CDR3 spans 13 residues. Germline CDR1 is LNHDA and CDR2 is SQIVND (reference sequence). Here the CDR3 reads CASSRGARETQYF. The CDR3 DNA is TGTGCCAGTAGTAGGGGGGCGCGGGAGACCCAGTACTTC.

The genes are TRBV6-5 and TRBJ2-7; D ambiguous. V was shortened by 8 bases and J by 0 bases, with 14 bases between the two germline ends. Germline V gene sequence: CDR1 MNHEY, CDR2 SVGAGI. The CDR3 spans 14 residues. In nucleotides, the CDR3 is TGTGCCAGCGTCTGGGCAGATAGCTCCTACGAGCAGTACTTC. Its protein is CASVWADSSYEQYF.

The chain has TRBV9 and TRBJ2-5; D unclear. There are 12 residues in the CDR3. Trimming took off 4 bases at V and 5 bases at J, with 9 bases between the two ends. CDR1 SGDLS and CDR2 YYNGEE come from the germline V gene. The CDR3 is CASSTYDETQYF. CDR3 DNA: TGTGCCAGCAGCACCTACGACGAGACCCAGTACTTC. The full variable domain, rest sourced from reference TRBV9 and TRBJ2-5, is DSGVTQTPKHLITATGQRVTLRCSPRSGDLSVYWYQQSLDQGLQFLIQYYNGEERAKGNILERFSAQQFPDLHSELNLSSLELGDSALYFCASSTYDETQYFGPGTRLLVL.

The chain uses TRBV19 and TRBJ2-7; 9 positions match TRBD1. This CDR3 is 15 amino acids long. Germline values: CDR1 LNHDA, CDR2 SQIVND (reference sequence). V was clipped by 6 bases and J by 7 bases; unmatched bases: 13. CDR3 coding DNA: TGTGCCAGTAGCGGGGCGGGACAGGGCCTCCAGGAGCAGTACTTC. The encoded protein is CASSGAGQGLQEQYF. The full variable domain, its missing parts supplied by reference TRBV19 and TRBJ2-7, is DGGITQSPKYLFRKEGQNVTLSCEQNLNHDAMYWYRQDPGQGLRLIYYSQIVNDFQKGDIAEGYSVSREKKESFPLTVTSAQKNPTAFYLCASSGAGQGLQEQYFGPGTRLTVT.

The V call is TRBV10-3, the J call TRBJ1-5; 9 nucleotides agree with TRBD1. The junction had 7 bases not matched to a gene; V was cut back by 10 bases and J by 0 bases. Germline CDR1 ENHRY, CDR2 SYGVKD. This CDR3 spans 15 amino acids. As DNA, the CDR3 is TGTGCCACCGGACAGGGGACATATAGCAATCAGCCCCAGCATTTT. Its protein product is CATGQGTYSNQPQHF.

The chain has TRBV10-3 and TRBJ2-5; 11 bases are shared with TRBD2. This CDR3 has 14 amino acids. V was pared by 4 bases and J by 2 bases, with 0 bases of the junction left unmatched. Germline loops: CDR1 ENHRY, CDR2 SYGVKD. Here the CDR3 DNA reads TGTGCCATCAGTGGGACTAGCGGGCAAGAGACCCAGTACTTC. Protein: CAISGTSGQETQYF.

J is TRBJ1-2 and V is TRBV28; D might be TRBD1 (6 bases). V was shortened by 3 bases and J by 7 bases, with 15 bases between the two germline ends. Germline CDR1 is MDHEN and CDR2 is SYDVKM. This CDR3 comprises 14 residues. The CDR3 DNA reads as TGTGCCAGCAGTTTTGGCGGGACATCCCCTGGCTACACCTTC. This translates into CASSFGGTSPGYTF.

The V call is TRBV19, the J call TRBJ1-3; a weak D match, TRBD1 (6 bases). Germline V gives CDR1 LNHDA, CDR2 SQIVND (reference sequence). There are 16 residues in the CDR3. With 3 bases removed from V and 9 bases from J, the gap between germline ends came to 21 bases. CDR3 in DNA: TGTGCCAGTAGTATGGCGCGACAGGCAGCCCTGGGCACCATATATTTT. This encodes CASSMARQAALGTIYF.

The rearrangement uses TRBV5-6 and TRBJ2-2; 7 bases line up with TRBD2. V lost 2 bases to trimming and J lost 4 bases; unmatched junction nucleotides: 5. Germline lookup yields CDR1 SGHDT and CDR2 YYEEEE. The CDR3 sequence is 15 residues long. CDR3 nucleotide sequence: TGTGCCAGCAGCTTATCCGGGACTATCACCGGGGAGCTGTTTTTT. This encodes CASSLSGTITGELFF. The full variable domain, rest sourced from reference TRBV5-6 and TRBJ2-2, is DAGVTQSPTHLIKTRGQQVTLRCSPKSGHDTVSWYQQALGQGPQFIFQYYEEEERQRGNFPDRFSGHQFPNYSSELNVNALLLGDSALYLCASSLSGTITGELFFGEGSRLTVL.

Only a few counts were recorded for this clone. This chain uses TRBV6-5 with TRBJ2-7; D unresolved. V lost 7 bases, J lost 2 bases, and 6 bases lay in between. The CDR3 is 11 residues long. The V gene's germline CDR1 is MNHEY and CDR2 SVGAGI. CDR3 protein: CASTNTYEQYF. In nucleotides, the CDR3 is TGTGCCAGCACGAACACCTACGAGCAGTACTTC.

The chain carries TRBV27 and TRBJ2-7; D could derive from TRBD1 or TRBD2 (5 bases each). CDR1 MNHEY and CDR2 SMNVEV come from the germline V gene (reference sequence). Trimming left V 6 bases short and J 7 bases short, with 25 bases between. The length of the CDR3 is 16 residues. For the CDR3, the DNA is TGTGCCAGCAGCATAACGGGGATCGAGGGGATGGGTGAGCAGTACTTC. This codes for CASSITGIEGMGEQYF.

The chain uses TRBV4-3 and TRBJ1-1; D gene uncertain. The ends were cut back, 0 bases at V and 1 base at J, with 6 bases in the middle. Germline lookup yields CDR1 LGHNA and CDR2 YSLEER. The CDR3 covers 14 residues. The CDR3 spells CASSQEVGNTEAFF. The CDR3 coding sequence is TGCGCCAGCAGCCAAGAAGTCGGGAACACTGAAGCTTTCTTT.

CDR3 sequence: CASSTPDLDEKLFF. DNA of the CDR3: TGTGCCAGCAGCACTCCCGACTTGGATGAAAAACTGTTTTTT. The rearrangement links TRBV28 to TRBJ1-4; D unclear. Deletions cut 6 bases from V and 6 bases from J, with 14 bases between. From germline, CDR1 is MDHEN and CDR2 SYDVKM. This CDR3 is 14 amino acids long.

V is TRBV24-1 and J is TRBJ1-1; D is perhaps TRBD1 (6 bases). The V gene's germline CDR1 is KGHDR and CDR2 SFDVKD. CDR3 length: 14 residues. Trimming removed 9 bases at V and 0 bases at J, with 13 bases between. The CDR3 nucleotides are TGTGCCACCGCGGGGGGCGGGATGAACACTGAAGCTTTCTTT. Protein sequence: CATAGGGMNTEAFF.

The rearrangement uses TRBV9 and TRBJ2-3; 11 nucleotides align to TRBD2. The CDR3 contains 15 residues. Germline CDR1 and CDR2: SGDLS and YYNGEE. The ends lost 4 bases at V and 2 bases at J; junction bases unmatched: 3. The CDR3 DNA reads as TGTGCCAGCAGCCCGGGACTAGCGGTCACAGATACGCAGTATTTT. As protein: CASSPGLAVTDTQYF.

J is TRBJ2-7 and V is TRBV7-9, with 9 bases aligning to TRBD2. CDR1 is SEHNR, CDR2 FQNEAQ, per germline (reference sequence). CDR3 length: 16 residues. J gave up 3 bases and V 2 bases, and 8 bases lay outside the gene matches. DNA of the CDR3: TGTGCCAGCAGCTTAAGGGGGTCTAGCGGGGACTACGAGCAGTACTTC. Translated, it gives CASSLRGSSGDYEQYF.

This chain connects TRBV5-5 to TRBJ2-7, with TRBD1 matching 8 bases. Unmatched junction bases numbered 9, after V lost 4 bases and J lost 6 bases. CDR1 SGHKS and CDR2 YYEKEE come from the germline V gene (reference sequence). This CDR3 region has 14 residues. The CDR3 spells CASSQTGVSVEQYF. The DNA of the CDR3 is TGTGCCAGCAGCCAGACAGGGGTTTCGGTCGAGCAGTACTTC.

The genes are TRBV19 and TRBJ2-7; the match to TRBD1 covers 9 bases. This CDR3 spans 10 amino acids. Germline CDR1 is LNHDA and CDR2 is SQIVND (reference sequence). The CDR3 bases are TGTGACAGGGGGCAGTCCGAGCAGTACTTC. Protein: CDRGQSEQYF.

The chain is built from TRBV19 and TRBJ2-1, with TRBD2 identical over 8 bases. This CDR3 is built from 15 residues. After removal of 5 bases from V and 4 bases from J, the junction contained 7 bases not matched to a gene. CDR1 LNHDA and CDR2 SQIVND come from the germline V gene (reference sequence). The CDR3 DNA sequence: TGTGCCAGTAGTCCCCAGGGACTAGTATACAATGAGCAGTTCTTC. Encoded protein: CASSPQGLVYNEQFF.

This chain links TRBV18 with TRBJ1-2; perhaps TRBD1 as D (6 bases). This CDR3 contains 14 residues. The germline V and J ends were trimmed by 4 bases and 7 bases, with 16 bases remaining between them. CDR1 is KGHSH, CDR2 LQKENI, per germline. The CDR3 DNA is TGTGCCAGCTCACTCGTGACAGGAGGAGCTGGCTACACCTTC. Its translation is CASSLVTGGAGYTF.

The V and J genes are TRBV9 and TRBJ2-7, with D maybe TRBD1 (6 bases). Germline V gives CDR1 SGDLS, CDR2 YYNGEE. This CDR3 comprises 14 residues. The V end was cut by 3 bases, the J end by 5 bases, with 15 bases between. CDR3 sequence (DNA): TGTGCCAGCAGCGCCTTACAGGGCATGGACGAGCAGTACTTC. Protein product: CASSALQGMDEQYF.

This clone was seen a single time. CDR3 amino acids: CASSSTSGQYF. In nucleotides, the CDR3 is TGTGCCAGCAGTTCGACTAGCGGGCAGTACTTC. The chain links TRBV27 to TRBJ2-7; 9 nucleotides agree with TRBD2. The CDR3 is 11 amino acids. The germline CDR1 and CDR2 sequences are MNHEY and SMNVEV (reference sequence). Unmatched junction bases numbered 1, after V lost 4 bases and J lost 9 bases.

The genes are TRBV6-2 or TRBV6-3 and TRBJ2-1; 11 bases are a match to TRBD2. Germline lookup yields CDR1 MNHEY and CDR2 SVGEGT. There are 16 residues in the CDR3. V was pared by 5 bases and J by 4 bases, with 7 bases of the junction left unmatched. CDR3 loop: CASSTRRTSGYNEQFF. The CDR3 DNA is TGTGCCAGCAGTACCAGGAGGACTAGCGGGTACAATGAGCAGTTCTTC.

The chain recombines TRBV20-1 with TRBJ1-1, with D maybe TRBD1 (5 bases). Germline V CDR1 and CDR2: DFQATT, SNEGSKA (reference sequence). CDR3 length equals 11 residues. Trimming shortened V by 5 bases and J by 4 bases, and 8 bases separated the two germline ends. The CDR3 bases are TGCAGTGCTGGGGGGGGCACTGAAGCTTTCTTT. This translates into CSAGGGTEAFF.